What follows describes a single TCR beta chain. This specimen comes from a study of T cell changes during pregnancy in multiple sclerosis. TCRdb's table, derived via immunoSEQ multiplex PCR, lists solely in-frame clones and lacks some. The data hold over 50,000 clones, with approximately 90% observed a single time. The CDR3 length is 16 residues. The V gene's germline CDR1 is SGHRS and CDR2 YFSETQ. Trimming left V 0 bases short and J 2 bases short, with 13 bases between. The input for sequencing was peripheral blood, taken in the first trimester of pregnancy. The chain has TRBV5-1 and TRBJ2-3, with D unresolved. The receptor was isolated from a female donor with multiple sclerosis, enrolled in a pregnancy study. CDR3 sequence reads: CASSLGLSDYTDTQYF. CDR3 sequence (DNA): TGCGCCAGCAGCTTGGGACTCTCCGATTACACAGATACGCAGTATTTT.